The T cell receptor (beta chain) under discussion was sequenced for a study of blood T cell repertoires in COVID-19. About the study: COVID-19 samples, acute and convalescent, were from the United States, Italy and Spain. PBMCs, B-cell-depleted T cells, or T cells provided the cDNA or gDNA that made up the material.

Authors' data handling: Scientists estimated how many nucleated cells there were by amplifying reference gene primers. TCRdb's table, derived via immunoSEQ multiplex PCR, lists solely in-frame clones and lacks some. D and trimming come from the DNA, and the V and J calls and clone size come from that table. The sample records some 27,000 clones, roughly 90% being singletons. Germline-derived CDR1 and CDR2 are MGHRA and YSYEKL. This CDR3 has 16 residues. V trimming: 5 bases; J trimming: 2 bases; junction bases outside the gene matches: 8. The receptor's source is a human donor in a cohort sampled during active COVID-19. The material sequenced was peripheral blood. This chain links TRBV4-1 with TRBJ2-1, with 8 bases fitting TRBD2. The CDR3 reads CASSGSGDLTYNEQFF. CDR3 coding DNA: TGCGCCAGCAGCGGTAGCGGGGATCTTACCTACAATGAGCAGTTCTTC.